Included here is one T cell receptor (beta chain) sequence, with context. Its cognate antigen is unknown. Oncomine TCR Beta short-read sequencing was applied to DNA from cultured CD4+ T cells. Scientists extracted genomic DNA from CD4+ T cells grown in culture. MiXCR, run by TCRdb on the PCR reads, gives a single entry per CDR3 protein. The sample yields about 13,000 distinct CDR3 sequences, 25% to 30% seen once. The sample is drawn from a study of vaccination and CD4 T cells after COVID-19. Trimming cost V 8 bases and J 1 base; bases outside gene matches: 6. This CDR3 is built from 14 residues. Germline V gene lookup returns CDR1 SEHNR and CDR2 FQNEAQ (reference sequence). The treatment denotes: roughly ten-day PBMC culture with coronavirus spike peptide pools or control peptides (ViraFEST assay). Wells contained fewer than 2.5 million PBMCs each, and these were cultured with around 10 IU/ml IL-2 and roughly 9.6 ug/ml peptide pools.

General study findings and limits: The study sampled relatively few convalescent patients and omitted early post-infection timepoints. In convalescent patients, 304 of 307 vaccine-specific clones were spike mono-reactive.

This TCR came from a human donor who had recovered from COVID-19. The sample consisted of CD4+ T cells from blood, cultured in vitro. The chain recombines TRBV7-9 with TRBJ2-7; 9 bases match TRBD2. This chain's CDR3 is CASDFGLASYEQYF. The CDR3 DNA is TGTGCCAGCGATTTCGGACTAGCGTCCTACGAGCAGTACTTC.